These T cell receptor beta chains were read from a single sample in a study of Ad26.COV2.S vaccination and SARS-CoV-2 variants. The assay was immunoSEQ multiplex PCR, and TCRdb's table has in-frame clones only and misses some. Of hundreds of thousands of clones in the sample, 75% to 90% were seen once. The sequencing used peripheral blood, collected in a trial of Ad26.COV2.S vaccine versus placebo. The receptors were sampled from a person aged 18 to 59 who received the Ad26.COV2.S COVID-19 vaccine or a placebo. The CDR3 runs from the conserved cysteine through the conserved F or W. A D gene is named only where the DNA matches it firmly. Size values are once, few and many counts, or a class for expanded clones, and some rows have none.

TRBJ1-6,NA,NA,TRBV28,CASSFHNNHNSPLHF,TGTGCCAGCAGTTTTCACAACAACCATAATTCACCCCTCCACTTT
TRBJ2-3,NA,NA,TRBV29-1,CSGGMGFTSTDTQYF,TGCAGCGGAGGGATGGGGTTCACTAGCACAGATACGCAGTATTTT
TRBJ2-1,TRBD1,once,TRBV5-6,CASSLRQGGVDEQFF,TGTGCCAGCAGCTTGAGACAGGGCGGCGTGGATGAGCAGTTCTTC
TRBJ2-7,TRBD2,once,TRBV9,CASSVEGGLAGRYEQYF,TGTGCCAGCAGCGTAGAGGGCGGACTAGCGGGAAGATACGAGCAGTACTTC
TRBJ2-2,NA,NA,TRBV4-3,CASSQERTGELFF,TGCGCCAGCAGCCAAGAAAGAACCGGGGAGCTGTTTTTT
TRBJ1-5,TRBD1,NA,TRBV5-5,CASSRDRVNQPQHF,TGTGCCAGCAGCCGGGACAGAGTCAATCAGCCCCAGCATTTT
TRBJ2-5,NA,NA,TRBV5-1,CASRSGYGETQYF,TGCGCCAGCAGGTCAGGGTACGGAGAGACCCAGTACTTC
TRBJ2-3,NA,NA,TRBV7-9,CASSRIGLSTDTQYF,TGTGCCAGCAGTCGCATTGGACTGTCCACAGATACGCAGTATTTT
TRBJ2-7,TRBD1,NA,TRBV5-1,CASSPGQGGEQYF,TGCGCCAGCAGCCCGGGACAGGGAGGCGAGCAGTACTTC
TRBJ2-5,NA,once,TRBV4-2,CASSQGQGRETQYF,TGTGCCAGCAGCCAAGGGCAGGGGAGGGAGACCCAGTACTTC